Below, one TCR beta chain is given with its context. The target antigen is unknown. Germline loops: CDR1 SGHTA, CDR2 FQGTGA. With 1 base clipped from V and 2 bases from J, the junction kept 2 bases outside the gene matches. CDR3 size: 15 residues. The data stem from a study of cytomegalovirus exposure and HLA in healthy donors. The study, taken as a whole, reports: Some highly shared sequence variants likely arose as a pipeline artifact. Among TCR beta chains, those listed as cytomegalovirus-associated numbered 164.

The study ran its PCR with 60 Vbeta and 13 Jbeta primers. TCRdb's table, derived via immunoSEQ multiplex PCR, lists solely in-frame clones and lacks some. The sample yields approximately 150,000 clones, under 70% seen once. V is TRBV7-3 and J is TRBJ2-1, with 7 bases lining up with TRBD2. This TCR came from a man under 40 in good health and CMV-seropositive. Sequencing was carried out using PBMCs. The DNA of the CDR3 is TGTGCCAGCAGCTTAATTGCGGGAGCCTACAATGAGCAGTTCTTC. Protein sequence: CASSLIAGAYNEQFF.